One sample yielded the 3 T cell receptor beta chains listed below, sequenced in a study of preoperative IRX-2 immunotherapy in early breast cancer (dated by TCRdb to between 2018 and 2021). The sample's treatment or condition label, in plain terms: preoperative locoregional IRX-2 cytokine immunotherapy. The method behind the library was the immunoSEQ multiplex PCR assay. The table was pulled from immuneACCESS by TCRdb, which kept in-frame rearrangements only. Such tables lose some clones; where checked, under half of the loss comes from unresolved V genes, and the rest has no known cause. The sample table shows 1,000 or so clones, and 67% are seen once. Together, the top ten hold just over 9% of the sample. The specimen comprised tumor tissue, sampled before IRX-2 immunotherapy. The receptors derive from a human donor with breast cancer.

The V call is TRBV6-8, the J call TRBJ1-3, with 7 positions matching TRBD1. CDR1 and CDR2 (germline): MNHGY, SAAAGT. This CDR3 is 13 amino acids long. The J segment lost 2 bases and the V segment lost 6 bases, leaving 1 base of the junction unmatched. As DNA, the CDR3 is TGTGCCAGCAGAACAGGGGCTGGAAACACCATATATTTT. Protein sequence: CASRTGAGNTIYF.

V and J are TRBV28 and TRBJ2-7; 7 nucleotides line up with TRBD1. The germline CDR1 and CDR2 sequences are MDHEN and SYDVKM. This CDR3 comprises 14 residues. With V trimmed by 5 bases and J by 3 bases, 7 bases remained unmatched. For the CDR3, the DNA is TGTGCCAGCAGTCAGGACGGGACAGACTACGAGCAGTACTTC. This sequence encodes CASSQDGTDYEQYF.

The chain combines TRBV19 with TRBJ1-1, with D tentatively TRBD1 (6 bases). Per the germline V gene, CDR1 is LNHDA and CDR2 is SQIVND (reference sequence). The CDR3 contains 16 residues. CDR3 loop: CATTGRGGSGNTEAFF. DNA of the CDR3: TGTGCGACCACGGGGAGGGGGGGTTCAGGGAACACTGAAGCTTTCTTT.